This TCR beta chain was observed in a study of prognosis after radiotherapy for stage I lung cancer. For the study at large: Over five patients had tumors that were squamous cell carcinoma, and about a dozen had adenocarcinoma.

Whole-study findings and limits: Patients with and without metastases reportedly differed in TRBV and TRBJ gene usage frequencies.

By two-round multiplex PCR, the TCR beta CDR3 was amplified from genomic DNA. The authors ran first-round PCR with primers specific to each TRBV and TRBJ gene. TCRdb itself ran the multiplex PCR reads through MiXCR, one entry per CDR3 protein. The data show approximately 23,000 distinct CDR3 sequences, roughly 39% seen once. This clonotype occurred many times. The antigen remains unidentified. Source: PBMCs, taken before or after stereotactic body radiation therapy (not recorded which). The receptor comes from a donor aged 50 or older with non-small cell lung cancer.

The CDR3 sequence: CASSPKGPGTGGNTEAFF. CDR3 nucleotide sequence: TGTGCCAGCAGCCCGAAGGGCCCCGGGACAGGGGGCAACACTGAAGCTTTCTTT. The chain carries TRBV11-1 and TRBJ1-1; 12 positions match TRBD1. J lost 2 bases, V lost 5 bases, and 12 bases had no gene match. CDR1 and CDR2 (germline): SGHAT, FQDESV (reference sequence). CDR3 length: 18 residues.